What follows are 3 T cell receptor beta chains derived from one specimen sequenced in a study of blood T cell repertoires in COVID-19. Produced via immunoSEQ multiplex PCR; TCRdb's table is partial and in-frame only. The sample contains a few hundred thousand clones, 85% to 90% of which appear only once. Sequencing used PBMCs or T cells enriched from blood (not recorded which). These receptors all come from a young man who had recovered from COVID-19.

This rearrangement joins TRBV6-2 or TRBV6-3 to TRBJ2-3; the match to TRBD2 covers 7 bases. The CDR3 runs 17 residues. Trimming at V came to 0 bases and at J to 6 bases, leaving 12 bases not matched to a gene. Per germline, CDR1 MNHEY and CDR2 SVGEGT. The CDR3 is CASSYSHLAGARDTQYF. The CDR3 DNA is TGTGCCAGCAGTTACTCGCACCTCGCGGGAGCTCGGGATACGCAGTATTTT.

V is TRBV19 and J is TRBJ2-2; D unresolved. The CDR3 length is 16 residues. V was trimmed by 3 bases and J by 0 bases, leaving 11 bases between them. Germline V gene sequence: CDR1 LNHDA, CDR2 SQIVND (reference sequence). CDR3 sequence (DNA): TGTGCCAGTAGTATCGTCGAGCTACCGAACACCGGGGAGCTGTTTTTT. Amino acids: CASSIVELPNTGELFF.

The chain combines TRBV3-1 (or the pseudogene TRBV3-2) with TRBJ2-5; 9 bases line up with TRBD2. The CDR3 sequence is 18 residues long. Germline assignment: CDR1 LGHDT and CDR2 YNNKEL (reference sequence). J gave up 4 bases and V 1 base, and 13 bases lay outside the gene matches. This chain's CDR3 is CASSQGNRGTSKGETQYF. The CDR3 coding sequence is TGTGCCAGCAGCCAAGGAAATCGCGGGACTAGCAAAGGAGAGACCCAGTACTTC.